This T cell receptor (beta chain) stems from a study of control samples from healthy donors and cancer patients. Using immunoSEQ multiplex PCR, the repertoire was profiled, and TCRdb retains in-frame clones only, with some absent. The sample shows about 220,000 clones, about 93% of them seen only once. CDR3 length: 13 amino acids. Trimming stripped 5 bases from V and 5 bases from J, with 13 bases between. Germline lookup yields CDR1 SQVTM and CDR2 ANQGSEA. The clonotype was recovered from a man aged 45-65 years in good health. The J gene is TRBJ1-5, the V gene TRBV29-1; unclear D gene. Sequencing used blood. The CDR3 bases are TGCAGCGTTATCAGCTCTGCGGATCAGCCCCAGCATTTT. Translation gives CSVISSADQPQHF.